The clone carrying this T cell receptor beta chain was counted between two and nine times. Antigen: not known. A multiplex PCR was run with 60 Vbeta primers and 13 Jbeta primers. Only in-frame clones appear in the TCRdb table, and some are missing; sequencing was by immunoSEQ multiplex PCR. Of roughly 120,000 clones detected, roughly 83% appear once; the ten largest clones hold 3.5% to 5%. This entry is derived from a study of cytomegalovirus exposure and HLA in healthy donors. Study-level findings and limits: There were under 200 TCR beta chains listed as cytomegalovirus-associated.

Germline CDR1 reads SGHTA; CDR2 reads FQGTGA. With 0 bases removed from V and 3 bases from J, the gap between germline ends came to 11 bases. The CDR3 runs to 16 residues. The genes are TRBV7-3 and TRBJ2-2, with D perhaps matching TRBD2 (5 bases). The sample was PBMCs. This TCR was recovered from a young man in good health and CMV-seropositive. The CDR3: CASSLTGRAYTGELFF. CDR3 nucleotides: TGTGCCAGCAGCTTAACGGGGAGAGCCTACACCGGGGAGCTGTTTTTT.